The present T cell receptor beta chain was sequenced within a study of blood T cell repertoires in COVID-19. Study background: Both acute and convalescent COVID-19 samples were obtained from the United States, Italy and Spain. The analysed material was cDNA or gDNA that came from T cells, B-cell-depleted T cells, or PBMCs.

Profiled with immunoSEQ multiplex PCR; TCRdb holds only in-frame clones, not every one. The sample includes approximately 100,000 clones, roughly 92% of them seen just once. This CDR3 has 11 amino acids. Trimming removed 2 bases from V and 8 bases from J, with 4 bases in between. Germline loops: CDR1 SEHNR, CDR2 FQNEAQ (reference sequence). The sequencing sample was made of peripheral blood. This TCR derives from a man between 65 and 79 years old with acute or convalescent COVID-19. The chain employs TRBV7-9 and TRBJ2-1; D unclear. DNA of the CDR3: TGTGCCAGCAGCTTATTCGATGAGCAGTTCTTC. It codes for CASSLFDEQFF.